The rows below give T cell receptor beta chains drawn from one sample of a study of cytomegalovirus exposure and HLA in healthy donors. The data were produced by immunoSEQ multiplex PCR, yet TCRdb's version contains in-frame clones alone and is incomplete. Of about 120,000 clones in the sample, around four fifths are singletons; the top ten hold approximately 2%. The sequenced sample consisted of PBMCs. These receptors all come from a man in his forties or fifties in good health and CMV-seronegative. Each CDR3 is given with its conserved first and last residue. The order of the fields is V gene, J gene, clone size, CDR3 length, D gene, CDR3 DNA, CDR3 protein. The D gene is left open where the match is weak. The listing skips clone size in some rows; elsewhere it reads once, few, many or a size class.

V gene: TRBV2; J gene: TRBJ1-5; clone size: NA; CDR3 length: 16; D gene: NA; CDR3 DNA: TGTGCCAGCAGTGATCTCAGGACACTTAGCAATCAGCCCCAGCATTTT; CDR3 protein: CASSDLRTLSNQPQHF
V gene: TRBV7-9; J gene: TRBJ2-4; clone size: NA; CDR3 length: 16; D gene: NA; CDR3 DNA: TGTGCTAGCAGCCGTCAGCCGGGGATACCAAAAAACATTCAGTACTTC; CDR3 protein: CASSRQPGIPKNIQYF
V gene: TRBV7-3; J gene: TRBJ1-1; clone size: NA; CDR3 length: 14; D gene: TRBD1; CDR3 DNA: TGTGCCAGCAGCCCGGGACAGGCGAACACTGAAGCTTTCTTT; CDR3 protein: CASSPGQANTEAFF
V gene: TRBV28; J gene: TRBJ2-7; clone size: once; CDR3 length: 17; D gene: NA; CDR3 DNA: TGTGCCAGCAGTTTAGGGGAACGGGGTTTCCTACGCTACGAGCAGTACTTC; CDR3 protein: CASSLGERGFLRYEQYF
V gene: TRBV6-5; J gene: TRBJ1-2; clone size: NA; CDR3 length: 15; D gene: TRBD1; CDR3 DNA: TGTGCCAGCAGTTTCACCGGGACAGGGTACTATGGCTACACCTTC; CDR3 protein: CASSFTGTGYYGYTF
V gene: TRBV6-4; J gene: TRBJ2-1; clone size: NA; CDR3 length: 14; D gene: TRBD1; CDR3 DNA: TGTGCCAGCAGCCGGGACAGGGGGATCGATGAGCAGTTCTTC; CDR3 protein: CASSRDRGIDEQFF
V gene: TRBV5-4; J gene: TRBJ1-3; clone size: once; CDR3 length: 17; D gene: TRBD1; CDR3 DNA: TGTGCCAGCAGCTTGGCCCGACAGGGGGCGCGAGGAAACACCATATATTTT; CDR3 protein: CASSLARQGARGNTIYF
V gene: TRBV6-5; J gene: TRBJ1-1; clone size: NA; CDR3 length: 14; D gene: TRBD1; CDR3 DNA: TGTGCCAGCAGACCCCCGACAGGGATCACTGAAGCTTTCTTT; CDR3 protein: CASRPPTGITEAFF
V gene: TRBV10-2; J gene: TRBJ1-1; clone size: NA; CDR3 length: 12; D gene: NA; CDR3 DNA: TGCGCCACCGCCAACCCCGGGACTGAAGCTTTCTTT; CDR3 protein: CATANPGTEAFF
V gene: TRBV30; J gene: TRBJ2-7; clone size: NA; CDR3 length: 15; D gene: TRBD1; CDR3 DNA: TGTGCCTGGCAGAATTCCGGGACAGGATACCACGAGCAGTACTTC; CDR3 protein: CAWQNSGTGYHEQYF
V gene: TRBV5-4; J gene: TRBJ2-7; clone size: NA; CDR3 length: 13; D gene: TRBD1; CDR3 DNA: TGTGCCAGCAGCTCGGGACAGAGCTACGAGCAGTACTTC; CDR3 protein: CASSSGQSYEQYF
V gene: TRBV7-2; J gene: TRBJ1-5; clone size: NA; CDR3 length: 15; D gene: TRBD1; CDR3 DNA: TGTGCCAGCAGCCGCGGGACAGAACGCAATCAGCCCCAGCATTTT; CDR3 protein: CASSRGTERNQPQHF
V gene: TRBV7-2; J gene: TRBJ2-1; clone size: NA; CDR3 length: 15; D gene: TRBD2; CDR3 DNA: TGTGCCAGCAGGCCACCGGGACTAGCGGGACAAGAGCAGTTCTTC; CDR3 protein: CASRPPGLAGQEQFF
V gene: TRBV4-3; J gene: TRBJ2-1; clone size: NA; CDR3 length: 16; D gene: TRBD2; CDR3 DNA: TGCGCCAGCAGCCTAATAGCGGGGTTGTCTATGGATGAGCAGTTCTTC; CDR3 protein: CASSLIAGLSMDEQFF
V gene: TRBV7-3; J gene: TRBJ2-7; clone size: NA; CDR3 length: 16; D gene: TRBD2; CDR3 DNA: TGTGCCAGCTCGTTAGCGGGCAAAACCAGCTCCTACGAGCAGTACTTC; CDR3 protein: CASSLAGKTSSYEQYF
V gene: TRBV18; J gene: TRBJ2-7; clone size: NA; CDR3 length: 15; D gene: TRBD1; CDR3 DNA: TGTGCCAGCTCACCCGGACAGGGGGCGAATTACGAGCAGTACTTC; CDR3 protein: CASSPGQGANYEQYF
V gene: TRBV20-1; J gene: TRBJ1-1; clone size: NA; CDR3 length: 10; D gene: NA; CDR3 DNA: TGCAGTGCAACAGGGTATGAAGCTTTCTTT; CDR3 protein: CSATGYEAFF
V gene: TRBV13; J gene: TRBJ1-5; clone size: NA; CDR3 length: 12; D gene: NA; CDR3 DNA: TGTGCCAGCAGCCGGGGGATTCAGCCCCAGCATTTT; CDR3 protein: CASSRGIQPQHF
V gene: TRBV2; J gene: TRBJ1-2; clone size: NA; CDR3 length: 14; D gene: NA; CDR3 DNA: TGTGCCAGCAGTGGAGGTAGCCGCGATTATGGCTACACCTTC; CDR3 protein: CASSGGSRDYGYTF
V gene: TRBV15; J gene: TRBJ2-2; clone size: NA; CDR3 length: 15; D gene: NA; CDR3 DNA: TGTGCCACCAGCAGAGTATTAGGGGAACCCGGGGAGCTGTTTTTT; CDR3 protein: CATSRVLGEPGELFF
V gene: TRBV5-1; J gene: TRBJ1-3; clone size: NA; CDR3 length: 14; D gene: TRBD1; CDR3 DNA: TGCGCCAGCAGCTTGACAGGGGACGGAAACACCATATATTTT; CDR3 protein: CASSLTGDGNTIYF
V gene: TRBV19; J gene: TRBJ2-2; clone size: NA; CDR3 length: 15; D gene: NA; CDR3 DNA: TGTGCCAGTAGTAACTCGGTGAAGAACACCGGGGAGCTGTTTTTT; CDR3 protein: CASSNSVKNTGELFF
V gene: TRBV2; J gene: TRBJ1-1; clone size: few; CDR3 length: 13; D gene: NA; CDR3 DNA: TGTGCCAGCAGTGGCGCATGGAACACTGAAGCTTTCTTT; CDR3 protein: CASSGAWNTEAFF
V gene: TRBV6-6; J gene: TRBJ1-2; clone size: NA; CDR3 length: 13; D gene: TRBD1; CDR3 DNA: TGTGCCGGAGCGACAGGGGTGAAAGATGGCTACACCTTC; CDR3 protein: CAGATGVKDGYTF
V gene: TRBV9; J gene: TRBJ1-3; clone size: NA; CDR3 length: 16; D gene: NA; CDR3 DNA: TGTGCCAGCAGCGTGACCACAGGGTCCTCTGGAAACACCATATATTTT; CDR3 protein: CASSVTTGSSGNTIYF
V gene: TRBV7-8; J gene: TRBJ1-1; clone size: once; CDR3 length: 14; D gene: TRBD1; CDR3 DNA: TGTGCCAGCAGCCCCCGGACAGGGTCCACTGAAGCTTTCTTT; CDR3 protein: CASSPRTGSTEAFF
V gene: TRBV13; J gene: TRBJ2-5; clone size: NA; CDR3 length: 14; D gene: TRBD2; CDR3 DNA: TGTGCCAGCAGCTTAATAGCGGGGAGGGAGACCCAGTACTTC; CDR3 protein: CASSLIAGRETQYF
V gene: TRBV5-8; J gene: TRBJ1-2; clone size: NA; CDR3 length: 13; D gene: NA; CDR3 DNA: TGTGCCAGCAGCTTGGCTGCGCAACCGGGCTACACCTTC; CDR3 protein: CASSLAAQPGYTF
V gene: TRBV5-6; J gene: TRBJ2-3; clone size: NA; CDR3 length: 14; D gene: NA; CDR3 DNA: TGTGCCAGCAGGACACAGGGTGGCACAGATACGCAGTATTTT; CDR3 protein: CASRTQGGTDTQYF
V gene: TRBV9; J gene: TRBJ2-5; clone size: NA; CDR3 length: 18; D gene: TRBD2; CDR3 DNA: TGTGCCAGCAGCCCAGCGGGGGGACCCTATCCAGGGTTGGAGACCCAGTACTTC; CDR3 protein: CASSPAGGPYPGLETQYF
V gene: TRBV4-1; J gene: TRBJ1-5; clone size: NA; CDR3 length: 15; D gene: NA; CDR3 DNA: TGCGCCAGCAGCCAAAGCCCGACAAGCAATCAGCCCCAGCATTTT; CDR3 protein: CASSQSPTSNQPQHF
V gene: TRBV2; J gene: TRBJ2-5; clone size: NA; CDR3 length: 18; D gene: TRBD2; CDR3 DNA: TGTGCCAGCAGTGAAGTTGGACTAGCGGGGGCAAGAGTCGAGACCCAGTACTTC; CDR3 protein: CASSEVGLAGARVETQYF
V gene: TRBV6-1; J gene: TRBJ2-6; clone size: NA; CDR3 length: 19; D gene: NA; CDR3 DNA: TGTGCCAGCAGTGCCGCCAACAGGGTGGTCGTAGGTGGGGCCAACGGCCTGACTTTC; CDR3 protein: CASSAANRVVVGGANGLTF
V gene: TRBV4-1; J gene: TRBJ2-4; clone size: few; CDR3 length: 17; D gene: NA; CDR3 DNA: TGCGCCAGCAGCCAACCCTTGACAGCCCGGGCCAAAAACAGTCAGTACTTC; CDR3 protein: CASSQPLTARAKNSQYF
V gene: TRBV2; J gene: TRBJ2-1; clone size: few; CDR3 length: 14; D gene: NA; CDR3 DNA: TGTGCCAGCTCCGCCCCGCAGGGCCTGAATGAGCAGTTCTTC; CDR3 protein: CASSAPQGLNEQFF
V gene: TRBV6-6; J gene: TRBJ1-2; clone size: NA; CDR3 length: 15; D gene: NA; CDR3 DNA: TGTGCCAGCAGGGATGGAACGCGGGACGGGTTGGGCTACACCTTC; CDR3 protein: CASRDGTRDGLGYTF
V gene: TRBV14; J gene: TRBJ2-3; clone size: few; CDR3 length: 15; D gene: NA; CDR3 DNA: TGTGCCAGCAGCCAACTGTTTCAGGGCCCAGATACGCAGTATTTT; CDR3 protein: CASSQLFQGPDTQYF
V gene: TRBV5-1; J gene: TRBJ2-3; clone size: NA; CDR3 length: 13; D gene: TRBD1; CDR3 DNA: TGCGCCAGCTGGACAGGATTCACAGATACGCAGTATTTT; CDR3 protein: CASWTGFTDTQYF
V gene: TRBV9; J gene: TRBJ2-2; clone size: few; CDR3 length: 14; D gene: TRBD2; CDR3 DNA: TGTGCCAGCAAGGCGGGAGTGAACACCGGGGAGCTGTTTTTT; CDR3 protein: CASKAGVNTGELFF
V gene: TRBV6-1; J gene: TRBJ2-7; clone size: NA; CDR3 length: 16; D gene: NA; CDR3 DNA: TGTGCCAGCAGTGAACTCGGTTGGGGGGGCAGGTACGAGCAGTACTTC; CDR3 protein: CASSELGWGGRYEQYF
V gene: TRBV30; J gene: TRBJ2-5; clone size: NA; CDR3 length: 12; D gene: TRBD2; CDR3 DNA: TGTGCCTGTAATAGCGGGAAAGAGACCCAGTACTTC; CDR3 protein: CACNSGKETQYF
V gene: TRBV7-8; J gene: TRBJ1-6; clone size: NA; CDR3 length: 15; D gene: NA; CDR3 DNA: TGTGCCAGCAATCCGGGACTCTGGGTAGATTCACCCCTCCACTTT; CDR3 protein: CASNPGLWVDSPLHF
V gene: TRBV12-5; J gene: TRBJ2-2; clone size: NA; CDR3 length: 17; D gene: NA; CDR3 DNA: TGTGCTAGTGGTTTGGTCAGTGGCCGTATAAACACCGGGGAGCTGTTTTTT; CDR3 protein: CASGLVSGRINTGELFF
V gene: TRBV6-6; J gene: TRBJ1-1; clone size: NA; CDR3 length: 15; D gene: TRBD1; CDR3 DNA: TGTGCCAGCAGTTACAGGGACAGGGTGGACACTGAAGCTTTCTTT; CDR3 protein: CASSYRDRVDTEAFF
V gene: TRBV16; J gene: TRBJ1-2; clone size: NA; CDR3 length: 14; D gene: NA; CDR3 DNA: TGTGCCAGCAGCCAATTGCGGGAGAGCTATGGCTACACCTTC; CDR3 protein: CASSQLRESYGYTF
V gene: TRBV7-9; J gene: TRBJ2-5; clone size: NA; CDR3 length: 14; D gene: TRBD2; CDR3 DNA: TGTGCCAGCAGCGGCGGGGGGGCGGGAGAGACCCAGTACTTC; CDR3 protein: CASSGGGAGETQYF
V gene: TRBV7-8; J gene: TRBJ2-1; clone size: few; CDR3 length: 18; D gene: TRBD2; CDR3 DNA: TGTGCCAGCAGCTTAGCCACGGGAGGGCGAAGCTCCTACAATGAGCAGTTCTTC; CDR3 protein: CASSLATGGRSSYNEQFF
V gene: TRBV6-5; J gene: TRBJ2-7; clone size: NA; CDR3 length: 16; D gene: NA; CDR3 DNA: TGTGCCAGCAGTTACTCGATTTCTCAGGGGCCCTACGAGCAGTACTTC; CDR3 protein: CASSYSISQGPYEQYF
V gene: TRBV18; J gene: TRBJ1-2; clone size: NA; CDR3 length: 15; D gene: NA; CDR3 DNA: TGTGCCAGCTCACCCTGGACAGCTGAAATGTATGGCTACACCTTC; CDR3 protein: CASSPWTAEMYGYTF
V gene: TRBV5-8; J gene: TRBJ2-2; clone size: NA; CDR3 length: 16; D gene: TRBD1; CDR3 DNA: TGTGCCAGCAGCTTCGACAGGGGGCAACACACCGGGGAGCTGTTTTTT; CDR3 protein: CASSFDRGQHTGELFF
V gene: TRBV28; J gene: TRBJ2-2; clone size: few; CDR3 length: 15; D gene: TRBD1; CDR3 DNA: TGTGCCAGCAAGGACAGGGGGCGAAGCACCGGGGAGCTGTTTTTT; CDR3 protein: CASKDRGRSTGELFF
V gene: TRBV5-4; J gene: TRBJ1-5; clone size: NA; CDR3 length: 15; D gene: NA; CDR3 DNA: TGTGCCAGCAGCCCGGGGGGGGAGAGCAATCAGCCCCAGCATTTT; CDR3 protein: CASSPGGESNQPQHF
V gene: TRBV30; J gene: TRBJ2-1; clone size: NA; CDR3 length: 12; D gene: TRBD1; CDR3 DNA: TGTGCCTGGAGCCCCACAGGGGATGAGCAGTTCTTC; CDR3 protein: CAWSPTGDEQFF
V gene: TRBV7-9; J gene: TRBJ2-4; clone size: NA; CDR3 length: 16; D gene: TRBD2; CDR3 DNA: TGTGCCAGCAGCTTAAAAGGCGGGGGGGGTCAAAACAGTCAGTACTTC; CDR3 protein: CASSLKGGGGQNSQYF
V gene: TRBV27; J gene: TRBJ2-7; clone size: NA; CDR3 length: 13; D gene: NA; CDR3 DNA: TGTGCCAGCAAGAGGATAAGGGGCCACGAGCAGTACTTC; CDR3 protein: CASKRIRGHEQYF
V gene: TRBV6-5; J gene: TRBJ2-5; clone size: NA; CDR3 length: 15; D gene: NA; CDR3 DNA: TGTGCCAGCAGTTACTCGGGGCGGGCAAGGGGGAAGCAGTACTTC; CDR3 protein: CASSYSGRARGKQYF
V gene: TRBV6-5; J gene: TRBJ1-1; clone size: NA; CDR3 length: 14; D gene: NA; CDR3 DNA: TGTGCCAGCAGTTACTCCAGAAAGAACACTGAAGCTTTCTTT; CDR3 protein: CASSYSRKNTEAFF